These 21 T cell receptor beta chains originate from one sample sequenced in a study of identical twins. Via MiXCR, TCRdb re-called the 5' RACE reads, giving one row per CDR3 protein. The sample yields 250,000 to 300,000 distinct CDR3 sequences, nearly 9.5% seen once. The sample also formed part of further work on yellow fever vaccine responses in identical twins.

The sample taken for sequencing was CD8+ T cells sorted from blood. These receptor sequences come from a woman younger than 35 in good health.

This clonotype came up many times. This rearrangement joins TRBV4-3 to TRBJ2-3; 8 bases fit TRBD2. Germline V CDR1 and CDR2: LGHNA, YSLEER. The CDR3 is 16 residues long. The V segment lost 0 bases and the J segment 1 base; nucleotides outside the gene matches: 3. In DNA, the CDR3 is TGCGCCAGCAGCCAAGATGGAGCGGGAGGCACAGATACGCAGTATTTT. It specifies CASSQDGAGGTDTQYF.

This clonotype was seen only a few times. The chain combines TRBV4-3 with TRBJ2-5; possibly TRBD2 for D (5 bases). Germline V lookup: CDR1 LGHNA, CDR2 YSLEER. The CDR3 runs to 15 residues. V was cut by 4 bases and J by 5 bases, with 17 bases left in between. DNA of the CDR3: TGCGCCAGCAGCCCGAACCCGGGAACGGGGGAGACCCAGTACTTC. Translation: CASSPNPGTGETQYF.

This clonotype was seen many times. CDR3 region: CASSFLPGQAYEQYF. The CDR3 coding sequence is TGTGCCAGCAGCTTTCTACCCGGACAGGCCTACGAGCAGTACTTC. J is TRBJ2-7 and V is TRBV11-3, with 7 nucleotides matching TRBD1. Looked up from germline, CDR1 is SGHNT and CDR2 is YENEEA. The CDR3 length is 15 residues. After removal of 3 bases from V and 2 bases from J, the junction contained 7 bases not matched to a gene.

This clonotype was counted between two and nine times. The chain joins TRBV3-1 to TRBJ2-6, with D perhaps matching TRBD1 (6 bases). Germline CDR1 reads LGHDT; CDR2 reads YNNKEL (reference sequence). CDR3 size: 17 residues. Between the trimmed V and J ends, which lost 10 bases and 2 bases, there was a span of 21 bases. CDR3 in amino acids: CATSQAFSGAGANVLTF. The CDR3 coding sequence is TGTGCCACCTCCCAAGCGTTCTCAGGGGCTGGGGCCAACGTCCTGACTTTC.

In its sample, this clonotype was seen a few times. The rearrangement uses TRBV10-3 and TRBJ2-6, with 7 bases identical to TRBD1. J was trimmed by 0 bases and V by 8 bases; bases with no gene match: 7. From germline, CDR1 is ENHRY and CDR2 SYGVKD. The CDR3 sequence is 16 residues long. CDR3 sequence: CAIGGRDSSGANVLTF. The CDR3 bases are TGTGCCATCGGGGGACGGGACAGCTCTGGGGCCAACGTCCTGACTTTC.

Ten or more counts support this clonotype. The rearrangement links TRBV4-3 to TRBJ2-3; the D gene is possibly TRBD2 (6 bases). There are 15 residues in the CDR3. The V gene lost 4 bases and the J gene lost 4 bases, with 15 bases spanning the gap. The germline gives CDR1 LGHNA, CDR2 YSLEER. The CDR3 here is CASSRGSGGADTQYF. In DNA form, the CDR3 reads TGCGCCAGCAGCCGTGGTAGCGGAGGAGCAGATACGCAGTATTTT.

This clonotype was recorded many times. The chain recombines TRBV2 with TRBJ2-7; TRBD1 matches 7 bases. This CDR3 comprises 14 residues. Looked up from germline, CDR1 is SNHLY and CDR2 is FYNNEI. J gave up 1 base and V 8 bases, and 8 bases lay outside the gene matches. CDR3 residues: CASFGGTDSYEQYF. The CDR3 DNA sequence: TGTGCCAGCTTCGGTGGGACAGATTCCTACGAGCAGTACTTC.

This clonotype was picked up a small number of times. The genes are TRBV7-9 and TRBJ2-7, with D perhaps TRBD2 (5 bases). The length of the CDR3 is 14 residues. Trimming removed 1 base at V and 3 bases at J, with 10 bases between. From germline, CDR1 is SEHNR and CDR2 FQNEAQ (reference sequence). In DNA form, the CDR3 reads TGTGCCAGCAGCTTAGTCGGGATCGTCTACGAGCAGTACTTC. Protein: CASSLVGIVYEQYF.

This clonotype has a handful of counts. The genes are TRBV6-2 or TRBV6-3 and TRBJ1-4; no definite D call. The CDR3 consists of 14 residues. CDR1 is MNHEY, CDR2 SVGEGT, per germline. The V end was cut by 4 bases, the J end by 8 bases, with 14 bases between. CDR3 amino acids: CASSWSSLREKLFF. For the CDR3, the DNA is TGTGCCAGCAGTTGGTCCAGCTTGCGAGAAAAACTGTTTTTT.

V is TRBV3-1 and J is TRBJ2-3, with no clear D. There are 18 residues in the CDR3. The germline gives CDR1 LGHDT, CDR2 YNNKEL (reference sequence). The germline V and J ends were trimmed by 0 bases and 2 bases, with 18 bases remaining between them. The CDR3 DNA reads TGTGCCAGCAGCCAAGACTTCTCGGCTAGGCCGGACACAGATACGCAGTATTTT. Residues: CASSQDFSARPDTDTQYF.

This clonotype was detected a few times. The rearrangement joins TRBV14 to TRBJ2-1, with D unclear. This CDR3 has 17 amino acids. Germline V gives CDR1 SGHDN, CDR2 FVKESK. Between the trimmed V and J ends, which lost 0 bases and 4 bases, there was a span of 16 bases. The CDR3 loop is CASSQDRQPNRYNEQFF. DNA of the CDR3: TGTGCCAGCAGCCAAGATCGACAACCCAACCGGTACAATGAGCAGTTCTTC.

This clonotype was seen more than once but under ten times. This chain links TRBV7-9 with TRBJ1-2; D gene ambiguous. Deletions cut 0 bases from V and 6 bases from J, with 8 bases between. The V gene's germline CDR1 is SEHNR and CDR2 FQNEAQ (reference sequence). CDR3 length equals 13 residues. The CDR3 sequence is CASSLAEANGYTF. In DNA form, the CDR3 reads TGTGCCAGCAGCTTAGCGGAGGCAAATGGCTACACCTTC. Complete variable domain (other parts from reference TRBV7-9 and TRBJ1-2): DTGVSQNPRHKITKRGQNVTFRCDPISEHNRLYWYRQTLGQGPEFLTYFQNEAQLEKSRLLSDRFSAERPKGSFSTLEIQRTEQGDSAMYLCASSLAEANGYTFGSGTRLTVV.

This clonotype was recorded at least ten times. V usage is TRBV18 and J usage is TRBJ2-7; TRBD1 is a possible D gene (5 bases). The V gene's germline CDR1 is KGHSH and CDR2 LQKENI. Trimming stripped 6 bases from V and 7 bases from J, with 16 bases between. The CDR3 covers 13 residues. The CDR3 bases are TGTGCCAGCTCGGGGCCCCGGACGAAGGAGCAGTACTTC. Translated, it gives CASSGPRTKEQYF.

On this clonotype: A much larger clone lies one base from this, so it may be a read error. The V call is TRBV4-3, the J call TRBJ1-1, with unresolved D. From germline, CDR1 is LGHNA and CDR2 YSLEER. The CDR3 spans 13 residues. CDR3 bases: TGCGCCAGCGGCCAAGAAGTGCGGACTGAAGCTTTCTTT. Translation: CASGQEVRTEAFF.

Here the CDR3 reads CASSLRGERQETQYF. The DNA for the CDR3 is TGTGCCAGCAGTTTAAGAGGGGAGCGCCAAGAGACCCAGTACTTC. The V and J genes are TRBV27 and TRBJ2-5; the D call may be TRBD1 or TRBD2 (5 bases each). The CDR3 runs to 15 residues. V dropped 2 bases and J dropped 1 base, with 11 bases sitting between them. Germline values: CDR1 MNHEY, CDR2 SMNVEV (reference sequence).

This clonotype was observed at least ten times. CDR3 residues: CSARGRTSGIGGELFF. The CDR3 coding sequence is TGCAGTGCTAGAGGTCGGACTAGCGGGATAGGCGGGGAGCTGTTTTTT. The chain combines TRBV20-1 with TRBJ2-2; 12 positions match TRBD2. The CDR3 contains 16 residues. The germline CDR1 and CDR2 sequences are DFQATT and SNEGSKA (reference sequence). V shed 1 base, J shed 7 bases, and the junction held 7 bases outside the gene matches.

This clonotype occurred a few times. V gene TRBV7-2 combines with J gene TRBJ2-7; unclear D gene. The CDR3 loop spans 16 amino acids. In germline, CDR1 is SGHTA, CDR2 FQGNSA. V lost 1 base to trimming and J lost 0 bases, with 13 bases between them. The CDR3: CASSLGGGVGSYEQYF. The CDR3 DNA reads TGTGCCAGCAGCTTAGGGGGTGGAGTCGGCTCCTACGAGCAGTACTTC.

This clonotype has a handful of counts. The V gene is TRBV7-9, the J gene TRBJ2-1, with D unresolved. Trimming removed 8 bases from V and 0 bases from J, with 8 bases in between. Germline values: CDR1 SEHNR, CDR2 FQNEAQ (reference sequence). The CDR3 consists of 13 residues. The CDR3 region has the DNA TGTGCCAGCGCCACCATCTCCTACAATGAGCAGTTCTTC. This codes for CASATISYNEQFF. Variable domain in full (rest from reference TRBV7-9 and TRBJ2-1): DTGVSQNPRHKITKRGQNVTFRCDPISEHNRLYWYRQTLGQGPEFLTYFQNEAQLEKSRLLSDRFSAERPKGSFSTLEIQRTEQGDSAMYLCASATISYNEQFFGPGTRLTVL.

The chain couples TRBV5-6 to TRBJ1-6; unclear D gene. The length of the CDR3 is 13 residues. The V gene's germline CDR1 is SGHDT and CDR2 YYEEEE. The germline V and J ends were trimmed by 0 bases and 8 bases, with 6 bases remaining between them. CDR3 residues: CASSLARYSPLHF. The CDR3 bases are TGTGCCAGCAGCTTGGCCCGTTATTCACCCCTCCACTTT.

This clonotype was seen more than once but under ten times. This chain links TRBV7-9 with TRBJ2-7; D is perhaps TRBD1 (5 bases). Germline V gene sequence: CDR1 SEHNR, CDR2 FQNEAQ (reference sequence). V dropped 2 bases and J dropped 1 base, with 15 bases sitting between them. The CDR3 runs 16 residues. The CDR3 spells CASSLQRQGRSYEQYF. As DNA, the CDR3 is TGTGCCAGCAGCTTACAACGTCAGGGTAGATCCTACGAGCAGTACTTC.

This clonotype has only a few counts. The chain couples TRBV10-3 to TRBJ2-7; 9 bases fit TRBD1. J gave up 0 bases and V 10 bases, and 4 bases lay outside the gene matches. Looked up from germline, CDR1 is ENHRY and CDR2 is SYGVKD. The CDR3 runs to 13 residues. The chain's CDR3 is CATGTGSSYEQYF. The CDR3 DNA sequence: TGTGCCACTGGGACAGGGAGCTCCTACGAGCAGTACTTC.